The 25 T cell receptor beta chains given below trace back to one sample, sequenced in a study of CD8 T cells in ankylosing spondylitis. General observations from the study: What appeared characteristic of ankylosing spondylitis blood was a TCR beta motif of under 10 highly homologous variants.

TCRdb recomputed calls from the 5' RACE reads with MiXCR, one row per CDR3 protein. The profile shows hundreds of thousands of distinct CDR3 sequences, roughly 17% of them singletons. These receptors' targets are unknown. The sample consisted of blood, either unsorted or a sorted T cell fraction (not recorded which). These receptors originate from a male donor with ankylosing spondylitis.

This clonotype was seen a handful of times. This chain's CDR3 is CSVAEGVGEKLFF. The CDR3, as DNA: TGCAGCGTCGCCGAGGGAGTTGGTGAAAAACTGTTTTTT. The rearrangement links TRBV29-1 to TRBJ1-4; no clear D gene. This CDR3 has 13 amino acids. Germline values: CDR1 SQVTM, CDR2 ANQGSEA. The V end was cut by 6 bases, the J end by 7 bases, with 15 bases between. The full variable domain, completed using reference TRBV29-1 and TRBJ1-4, is SAVISQKPSRDICQRGTSLTIQCQVDSQVTMMFWYRQQPGQSLTLIATANQGSEATYESGFVIDKFPISRPNLTFSTLTVSNMSPEDSSIYLCSVAEGVGEKLFFGSGTQLSVL.

Only a few counts were recorded for this clonotype. J is TRBJ2-1 and V is TRBV24-1; 9 bases are shared with TRBD1. V lost 2 bases to trimming and J lost 5 bases; unmatched junction nucleotides: 15. Germline CDR1 and CDR2: KGHDR and SFDVKD. The CDR3 covers 19 residues. The CDR3 sequence: CATSDSGQGILGGHNEQFF. The CDR3, as DNA: TGTGCCACCAGTGATTCCGGACAGGGGATACTGGGGGGGCACAATGAGCAGTTCTTC.

The sample holds many counts of this clonotype. The chain links TRBV7-9 to TRBJ1-1; D may be TRBD1 (5 bases). Germline CDR1 is SEHNR and CDR2 is FQNEAQ (reference sequence). CDR3 length: 14 amino acids. V was cut by 6 bases and J by 0 bases, with 11 bases left in between. CDR3 region: CASSLTGVNTEAFF. CDR3 coding DNA: TGTGCCAGCAGTCTCACGGGGGTGAACACTGAAGCTTTCTTT.

This clonotype was recorded a few times. In DNA, the CDR3 is TGTGCCAGCAGCTTTTGGACCGACTACAATGAGCAGTTCTTC. This sequence encodes CASSFWTDYNEQFF. The chain links TRBV7-8 to TRBJ2-1, with D unclear. Germline loops: CDR1 SGHVS, CDR2 FQNEAQ. Between the trimmed V and J ends, which lost 3 bases and 3 bases, there was a span of 9 bases. There are 14 residues in the CDR3.

Note on this clonotype: Compared with germline, one end of the junction differs, possibly owing to a read error. The chain recombines TRBV5-1 with TRBJ2-3, with D perhaps given as TRBD1 or TRBD2 (5 bases each). This CDR3 has 15 residues. Looked up from germline, CDR1 is SGHRS and CDR2 is YFSETQ. The CDR3 reads CASSYGTAHFYTQFF. DNA of the CDR3: TGCGCCAGCAGCTACGGGACCGCGCACTTTTATACGCAGTTTTTT.

This clonotype occurred a few times. This rearrangement joins TRBV19 to TRBJ1-5; D is undetermined. The CDR3 sequence is 11 residues long. Germline loops: CDR1 LNHDA, CDR2 SQIVND (reference sequence). Trimming removed 6 bases at V and 9 bases at J, with 9 bases between. The CDR3 region has the DNA TGTGCCAGTAGCGGGAGCGGGCCCCAGCATTTT. Amino acids: CASSGSGPQHF.

This clonotype appeared a few times. The chain joins TRBV4-3 to TRBJ2-1; 11 bases match TRBD1. The CDR3 length is 18 residues. Losses at the gene ends were 5 bases for V and 9 bases for J; bases not matched to a gene: 18. Germline-derived CDR1 and CDR2 are LGHNA and YSLEER. CDR3 nucleotide sequence: TGCGCCAGCAGCTTTGCTGCTCCCCCGGGACAGGGGGGTGGTGAGCAGTTCTTC. This gives the protein CASSFAAPPGQGGGEQFF.

The chain employs TRBV7-2 and TRBJ2-5; 7 nucleotides match TRBD1. Germline-derived CDR1 and CDR2 are SGHTA and FQGNSA. This CDR3 spans 14 amino acids. Unmatched junction bases numbered 5, after V lost 2 bases and J lost 5 bases. CDR3 region: CASSLTGDLETQYF. For the CDR3, the DNA is TGTGCCAGCAGCTTAACAGGGGACCTGGAGACCCAGTACTTC.

The V call is TRBV5-6, the J call TRBJ1-6, with a tentative D call TRBD1 (5 bases). The CDR3 is 15 residues long. Trimming cost V 2 bases and J 7 bases, with 13 bases left between them. Germline CDR1 is SGHDT and CDR2 is YYEEEE. The CDR3, as DNA: TGTGCCAGCAGCTTAGGCAGGGTGAACAATTCACCCCTCCACTTT. It encodes CASSLGRVNNSPLHF.

This clonotype was picked up a small number of times. The rearrangement joins TRBV12-3 or TRBV12-4 to TRBJ2-3, with D tentatively TRBD2 (7 bases). CDR3 length equals 18 residues. V was cut by 5 bases and J by 3 bases, with 24 bases left in between. Here the CDR3 reads CASSPYAGASEFTDTQYF. In DNA, the CDR3 is TGTGCCAGCAGTCCCTACGCGGGGGCTAGCGAATTTACAGATACGCAGTATTTT.

This clonotype has ten or more counts. The rearrangement joins TRBV3-1 to TRBJ1-2, with 8 bases that match TRBD1. V was pared by 1 base and J by 2 bases, with 3 bases of the junction left unmatched. Looked up from germline, CDR1 is LGHDT and CDR2 is YNNKEL (reference sequence). CDR3 length: 15 amino acids. The CDR3 nucleotides are TGTGCCAGCAGCCAAGGCGGACAGGGAAACTATGGCTACACCTTC. Amino acid sequence: CASSQGGQGNYGYTF.

This clonotype was seen only once. The V and J genes are TRBV9 and TRBJ2-3, with 7 bases fitting TRBD2. The germline gives CDR1 SGDLS, CDR2 YYNGEE. The CDR3 spans 14 residues. Trimming at V came to 4 bases and at J to 3 bases, leaving 5 bases not matched to a gene. CDR3 sequence: CASSTRGETDTQYF. CDR3 coding DNA: TGTGCCAGCAGCACCCGGGGGGAAACAGATACGCAGTATTTT.

The sample holds a few counts of this clonotype. The chain has TRBV5-1 and TRBJ2-7; 8 bases match TRBD1. The germline CDR1 and CDR2 sequences are SGHRS and YFSETQ. The CDR3 has 16 residues. The V gene end was trimmed by 5 bases and the J gene end by 2 bases; junction bases not matched to a gene: 12. CDR3 region: CASSSDGQGSTYEQYF. CDR3 DNA sequence: TGCGCCAGCAGTAGCGACGGACAGGGCTCCACCTACGAGCAGTACTTC.

This clonotype was counted a few times. The gene calls are TRBV5-1 and TRBJ2-5, with 15 nucleotides matching TRBD2. CDR1 is SGHRS and CDR2 is YFSETQ in the germline V gene. The ends lost 6 bases at V and 1 base at J; junction bases unmatched: 7. The CDR3 is 17 residues long. The CDR3 spells CASNTGLAGGGQETQYF. The CDR3 DNA reads as TGCGCCAGCAATACGGGACTAGCGGGGGGAGGCCAAGAGACCCAGTACTTC.

This clonotype was counted only a few times. The V and J genes are TRBV6-5 and TRBJ1-6, with a weak D call TRBD1 (5 bases). The germline V and J ends were trimmed by 0 bases and 5 bases, with 14 bases remaining between them. Germline CDR1 is MNHEY and CDR2 is SVGAGI. This CDR3 is built from 17 residues. This chain's CDR3 is CASSYSSAGGDNSPLHF. DNA of the CDR3: TGTGCCAGCAGTTACTCTTCGGCGGGGGGAGATAATTCACCCCTCCACTTT.

The V call is TRBV20-1, the J call TRBJ1-1, with D tentatively TRBD1 (5 bases). The CDR3 is 16 residues long. V gave up 0 bases and J gave up 6 bases, with 20 bases separating them. Germline V lookup: CDR1 DFQATT, CDR2 SNEGSKA (reference sequence). For the CDR3, the DNA is TGCAGTGCTAGAGAAAGTTTTGGGAGGGGTTTAGCTGAAGCTTTCTTT. Residues: CSARESFGRGLAEAFF.

The chain employs TRBV28 and TRBJ1-2, with 9 bases fitting TRBD1. There are 15 residues in the CDR3. Germline lookup yields CDR1 MDHEN and CDR2 SYDVKM. With V trimmed by 6 bases and J by 8 bases, 13 bases remained unmatched. CDR3 sequence reads: CASSPHRGLGDGYTF. The CDR3 nucleotides are TGTGCCAGCAGCCCCCACAGGGGGCTGGGGGACGGCTACACCTTC.

Ten or more counts support this clonotype. V and J are TRBV4-3 and TRBJ2-2; TRBD2 agrees at 10 bases. Per the germline V gene, CDR1 is LGHNA and CDR2 is YSLEER. The CDR3 has 18 residues. With V trimmed by 3 bases and J by 4 bases, 11 bases remained unmatched. The CDR3, as DNA: TGCGCCAGCAGCCATGAGGGGGGACTAGCGACTTTCACCGGGGAGCTGTTTTTT. Protein sequence: CASSHEGGLATFTGELFF.

In nucleotides, the CDR3 is TGTGCCAGTACCCTCCGGCCGGACAGCAATCAGCCCCAGCATTTT. This translates into CASTLRPDSNQPQHF. The V call is TRBV19, the J call TRBJ1-5; D is unresolved. Germline V gene sequence: CDR1 LNHDA, CDR2 SQIVND (reference sequence). This CDR3 region has 15 residues. The ends were cut back, 7 bases at V and 1 base at J, with 14 bases in the middle.

This clonotype was picked up many times. The CDR3 DNA is TGCGCCAGCAGCCACGGACAGGGAGAAGGCTACACCTTC. Translation gives CASSHGQGEGYTF. The V gene is TRBV5-1, the J gene TRBJ1-2; 8 bases line up with TRBD1. This CDR3 spans 13 amino acids. V was pared by 4 bases and J by 8 bases, with 7 bases of the junction left unmatched. Per the germline V gene, CDR1 is SGHRS and CDR2 is YFSETQ.

This chain links TRBV9 with TRBJ1-3, with 10 positions matching TRBD1. The CDR3 extends over 19 amino acids. Germline V lookup: CDR1 SGDLS, CDR2 YYNGEE. Germline trimming cut 0 bases from V and 4 bases from J; bases unmatched to any gene: 13. CDR3 residues: CASSVAGQGGPYGGNTIYF. CDR3 DNA sequence: TGTGCCAGCAGCGTAGCCGGACAGGGGGGCCCCTATGGCGGAAACACCATATATTTT.

A single count supports this clonotype. The chain combines TRBV30 with TRBJ2-3; D perhaps matches TRBD1 (5 bases). There are 13 residues in the CDR3. Germline CDR1 and CDR2: GTSNPN and SVGIG (reference sequence). The V end was cut by 4 bases, the J end by 0 bases, with 8 bases between. CDR3 residues: CAWNRFSTDTQYF. The CDR3 DNA sequence: TGTGCCTGGAACAGGTTTAGCACAGATACGCAGTATTTT.

The chain is built from TRBV10-3 and TRBJ2-1; the D gene is possibly TRBD2 (5 bases). CDR1 ENHRY and CDR2 SYGVKD come from the germline V gene. The CDR3 is 14 amino acids. V was shortened by 10 bases and J by 1 base, with 14 bases between the two germline ends. The CDR3, as DNA: TGTGCCACGTCTAAGGAGGCGTCCTACAATGAGCAGTTCTTC. Translating gives CATSKEASYNEQFF.

This clonotype was seen a handful of times. The chain carries TRBV4-2 and TRBJ1-2; 8 nucleotides align to TRBD1. J lost 6 bases, V lost 3 bases, and 12 bases had no gene match. CDR1 LGHNA and CDR2 YNFKEQ come from the germline V gene. This CDR3 contains 16 residues. CDR3 residues: CASSQPHGQGGDGYTF. The DNA of the CDR3 is TGTGCCAGCAGCCAGCCCCACGGACAGGGAGGGGATGGCTACACCTTC.

This clonotype was picked up a small number of times. This chain uses TRBV20-1 with TRBJ2-7, with D possibly being TRBD1 (5 bases). The CDR3 has 14 amino acids. Trimming took 0 bases from V and 6 from J, leaving 15 bases between them. Germline loops: CDR1 DFQATT, CDR2 SNEGSKA (reference sequence). CDR3 coding DNA: TGCAGTGCTAGAGATCCAGGGATAAGGGGCGAGCAGTACTTC. It encodes CSARDPGIRGEQYF.